Given below is one T cell receptor beta chain in context. The data originate from a study of T cell changes during pregnancy in multiple sclerosis. Clones were read by immunoSEQ multiplex PCR, and TCRdb kept only the in-frame ones, dropping some. The sample includes 55,000 to 70,000 clones, around 90% of them seen just once. The receptor was isolated from a female donor in good health, enrolled as a control in a pregnancy study. Source: peripheral blood, taken in the third trimester of pregnancy.

CDR3 region: CASSSNRGQPQHF. The CDR3 DNA sequence: TGTGCCAGCAGCTCCAACAGGGGACAGCCCCAGCATTTT. The V gene is TRBV5-6, the J gene TRBJ1-5, with 7 nucleotides matching TRBD1. The CDR3 loop spans 13 amino acids. The germline gives CDR1 SGHDT, CDR2 YYEEEE. V was clipped by 3 bases and J by 7 bases; unmatched bases: 4.